Sequencing of this TCR beta chain was carried out in a study of identical twins. Through template switching, a universal primer site was introduced, and the cDNA contained unique molecular identifiers. TCRdb called the 5' RACE reads again in MiXCR, with one record for every CDR3 protein. The repertoire holds fewer than 550,000 distinct CDR3 sequences, with roughly an eighth as singletons. V was trimmed by 1 base and J by 5 bases, leaving 11 bases between them. The germline CDR1 and CDR2 sequences are SGHTA and FQGNSA. The length of the CDR3 is 14 residues. In regard to this clonotype: Its matching antigen is unknown.

Study findings and constraints: Fewer insertions were carried by abundant cord blood beta clonotypes, but none was seen in memory repertoires.

This sample also belongs to another study, concerning yellow fever vaccine responses in identical twins. This second study notes: A vaccine T cell response that seemed partly convergent and partly personalized was reported in twins.

J is TRBJ2-5 and V is TRBV7-2; D is uncertain. The specimen was CD4+ T cells sorted from blood. The origin of this receptor is a woman between 18 and 29 years old in good health. This CDR3 reads CASSLVKSLETQYF. CDR3 in DNA: TGTGCCAGCAGCTTAGTCAAATCGCTCGAGACCCAGTACTTC. Full variable domain (outside the CDR3, taken from reference TRBV7-2 and TRBJ2-5): GAGVSQSPSNKVTEKGKDVELRCDPISGHTALYWYRQSLGQGLEFLIYFQGNSAPDKSGLPSDRFSAERTGGSVSTLTIQRTQQEDSAVYLCASSLVKSLETQYFGPGTRLLVL.